The 5 T cell receptor beta chains in this list originate from one sample, sequenced in a study of blood T cell repertoires in COVID-19. Here immunoSEQ multiplex PCR was the method, and the copy in TCRdb shows in-frame clones only, minus some. The sample consists of some 16,000 clones, around 89% of them appearing once. Input material: peripheral blood. The origin of the receptors is a human donor in a cohort sampled during active COVID-19.

The chain carries TRBV24-1 and TRBJ2-1; 7 bases match TRBD1. J was trimmed by 5 bases and V by 1 base; bases with no gene match: 4. This CDR3 spans 15 amino acids. CDR1 and CDR2 from the germline V gene are KGHDR and SFDVKD. Here the CDR3 DNA reads TGTGCCACCAGTGATTTCGGGACAGTGGACAATGAGCAGTTCTTC. Protein product: CATSDFGTVDNEQFF.

This chain uses TRBV7-2 with TRBJ1-2; D unclear. Germline V CDR1 and CDR2: SGHTA, FQGNSA. V was trimmed by 6 bases and J by 7 bases, leaving 12 bases between them. The CDR3 loop spans 12 amino acids. Here the CDR3 DNA reads TGTGCCAGCAGTAATGGAGGGATTGGCTACACCTTC. Residues: CASSNGGIGYTF.

V is TRBV10-3 and J is TRBJ1-3; TRBD1 might be the D (6 bases). This CDR3 is built from 13 residues. Trimming stripped 11 bases from V and 0 bases from J, with 11 bases between. The V gene's germline CDR1 is ENHRY and CDR2 SYGVKD. CDR3 amino acids: CAARQASGNTIYF. DNA for the CDR3: TGTGCCGCACGACAGGCCTCTGGAAACACCATATATTTT.

This clone was counted a few times. The rearrangement joins TRBV6-2 or TRBV6-3 to TRBJ1-5, with 9 bases identical to TRBD1. Trimming took 2 bases from V and 4 from J; bases not matched to a gene: 12. CDR3 size: 18 residues. Germline CDR1 is MNHEY and CDR2 is SVGEGT. The CDR3 nucleotides read TGTGCCAGCAGTTACCCTTGGGACAGGGAGCCTTGGAATCAGCCCCAGCATTTT. Translation: CASSYPWDREPWNQPQHF.

This clone was seen a few times. The gene calls are TRBV27 and TRBJ1-1; D not certain. The CDR3 length is 13 residues. Trimming removed 0 bases at V and 3 bases at J, with 5 bases between. In germline, CDR1 is MNHEY, CDR2 SMNVEV (reference sequence). The CDR3 DNA reads TGTGCCAGCAGTTTATCGAGGGACACTGAAGCTTTCTTT. It encodes CASSLSRDTEAFF.